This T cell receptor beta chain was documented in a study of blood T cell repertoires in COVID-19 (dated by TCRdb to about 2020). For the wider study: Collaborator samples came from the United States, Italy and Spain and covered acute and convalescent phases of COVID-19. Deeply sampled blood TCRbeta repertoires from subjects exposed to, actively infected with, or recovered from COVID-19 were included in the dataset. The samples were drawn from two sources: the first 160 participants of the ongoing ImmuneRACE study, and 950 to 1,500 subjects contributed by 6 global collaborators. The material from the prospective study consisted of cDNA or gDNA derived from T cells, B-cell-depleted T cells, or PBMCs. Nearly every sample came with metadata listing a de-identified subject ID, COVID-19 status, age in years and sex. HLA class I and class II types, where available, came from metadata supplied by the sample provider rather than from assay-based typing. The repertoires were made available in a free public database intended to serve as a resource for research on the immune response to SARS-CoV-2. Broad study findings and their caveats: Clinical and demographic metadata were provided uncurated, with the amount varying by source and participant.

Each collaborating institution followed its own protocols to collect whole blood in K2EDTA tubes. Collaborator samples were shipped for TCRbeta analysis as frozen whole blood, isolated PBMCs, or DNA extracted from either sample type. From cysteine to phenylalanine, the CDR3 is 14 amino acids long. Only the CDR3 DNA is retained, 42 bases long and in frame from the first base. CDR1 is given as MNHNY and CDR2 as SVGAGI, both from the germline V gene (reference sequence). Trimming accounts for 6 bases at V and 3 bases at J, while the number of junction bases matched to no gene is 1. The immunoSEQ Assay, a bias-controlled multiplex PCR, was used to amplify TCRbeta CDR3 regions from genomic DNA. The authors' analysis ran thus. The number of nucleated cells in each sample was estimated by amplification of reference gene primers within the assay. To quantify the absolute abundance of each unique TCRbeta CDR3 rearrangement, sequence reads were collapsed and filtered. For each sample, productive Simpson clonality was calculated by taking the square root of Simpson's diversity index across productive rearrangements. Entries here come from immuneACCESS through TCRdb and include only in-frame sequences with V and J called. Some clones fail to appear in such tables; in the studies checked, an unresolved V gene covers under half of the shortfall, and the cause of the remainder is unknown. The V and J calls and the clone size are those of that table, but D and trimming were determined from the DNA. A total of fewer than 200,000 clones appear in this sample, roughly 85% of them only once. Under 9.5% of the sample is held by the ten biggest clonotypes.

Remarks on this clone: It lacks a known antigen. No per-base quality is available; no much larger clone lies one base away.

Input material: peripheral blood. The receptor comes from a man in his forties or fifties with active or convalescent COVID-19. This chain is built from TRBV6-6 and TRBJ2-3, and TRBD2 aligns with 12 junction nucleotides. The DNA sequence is TGTGCCAGCAGACTAGCGGGGGGAACAGATACGCAGTATTTT. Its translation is CASRLAGGTDTQYF.